These T cell receptor beta chains were read from a single sample in a study of T-cell memory formation after mild COVID-19. TCRdb used MiXCR to reprocess the 5' RACE reads, holding one entry per CDR3 protein. This sample has some 440,000 distinct CDR3 sequences, with 25% found just once. The specimen was PBMCs or a T cell subset sorted from them (not recorded which). These receptors all stem from an adult woman who had mild COVID-19 (a few samples of this study predate the infection). Cell type and time point are not known. The CDR3 runs from the conserved cysteine through the conserved F or W. The D gene is left open where the match is weak. Clone size, where shown, is once, few, many, or a class for clones that have expanded.

V,J,size,D,CDR3,DNA
TRBV10-3,TRBJ2-1,.,.,CAISGQSSYNEQFF,TGTGCCATCAGTGGCCAGAGCTCCTACAATGAGCAGTTCTTC
TRBV20-1,TRBJ2-3,few,TRBD2,CSASQWGRLAGASTDTQYF,TGCAGTGCTAGTCAGTGGGGTAGACTAGCGGGTGCTAGCACAGATACGCAGTATTTT
TRBV7-2,TRBJ2-3,few,.,CASSLMAGGGEDTQYF,TGTGCCAGCAGCCTTATGGCGGGTGGAGGCGAAGATACGCAGTATTTT
TRBV7-9,TRBJ2-1,few,TRBD1,CASSFKEDPGGSSYNEQFF,TGTGCCAGCAGCTTTAAGGAGGATCCAGGGGGCAGCTCCTACAATGAGCAGTTCTTC
TRBV5-1,TRBJ2-1,.,TRBD1,CASSLGDRAYNEQFF,TGCGCCAGCAGCTTGGGGGACAGGGCCTACAATGAGCAGTTCTTC
TRBV20-1,TRBJ2-3,once,.,CSARDRWIGQNEDTQYF,TGCAGTGCTAGAGATCGTTGGATAGGGCAGAACGAAGATACGCAGTATTTT
TRBV2,TRBJ2-3,.,.,CASTGGQDTQYF,TGTGCCAGCACCGGGGGTCAAGATACGCAGTATTTT
TRBV7-9,TRBJ1-2,.,.,CASSLKATGNGYTF,TGTGCCAGCAGCCTCAAGGCAACAGGGAACGGCTACACCTTC
TRBV15,TRBJ2-1,.,.,CATSLQLAPGEQFF,TGTGCCACCAGCCTCCAGCTAGCCCCAGGTGAGCAGTTCTTC
TRBV4-3,TRBJ2-7,.,.,CASSQDLRTTYEQYF,TGCGCCAGCAGCCAAGATCTCAGGACTACATACGAGCAGTACTTC
TRBV29-1,TRBJ2-3,.,.,CSAKTGDTQYF,TGCAGCGCCAAGACCGGAGATACGCAGTATTTT
TRBV11-3,TRBJ2-7,.,.,CASSLGYALGEQYF,TGTGCCAGCAGCTTAGGGTATGCCTTGGGCGAGCAGTACTTC
TRBV11-3,TRBJ1-1,.,TRBD1,CASSQRIQGVNTEAFF,TGTGCCAGCAGCCAAAGAATCCAGGGGGTGAACACTGAAGCTTTCTTT
TRBV24-1,TRBJ2-1,.,.,CATSAYRGGSGNEQFF,TGTGCCACCAGTGCCTACAGGGGGGGATCGGGGAATGAGCAGTTCTTC
TRBV11-3,TRBJ1-1,few,TRBD1,CASSPRTGKNTEAFF,TGTGCCAGCAGCCCCAGGACAGGGAAGAACACTGAAGCTTTCTTT
TRBV29-1,TRBJ2-7,.,.,CSVLQWEDSYEQYF,TGCAGCGTTCTTCAGTGGGAGGACAGCTACGAGCAGTACTTC
TRBV7-2,TRBJ1-4,.,.,CASSITGLQEKLFF,TGTGCCAGCAGCATAACAGGGTTACAGGAAAAACTGTTTTTT
TRBV12-3/TRBV12-4,TRBJ2-5,.,.,CASSEDRDTKETQYF,TGTGCCAGCAGCGAAGACCGGGACACCAAAGAGACCCAGTACTTC
TRBV6-6,TRBJ1-5,.,.,CASSYSDNEYSNQPQHF,TGTGCCAGCAGTTACTCGGACAACGAATATAGCAATCAGCCCCAGCATTTT
TRBV9,TRBJ2-1,many,TRBD2,CASSVAELAGASGEQFF,TGTGCCAGCAGCGTAGCGGAACTAGCGGGGGCCTCAGGTGAGCAGTTCTTC
TRBV19,TRBJ1-1,.,.,CASSWDTVNTEAFF,TGTGCCAGTAGCTGGGACACCGTGAACACTGAAGCTTTCTTT
TRBV6-1,TRBJ2-1,.,.,CASSRTPRTVSSYNEQFF,TGTGCCAGCAGCCGGACCCCCCGGACGGTGAGCTCCTACAATGAGCAGTTCTTC
TRBV24-1,TRBJ2-2,once,.,CATSDWAGELFF,TGTGCCACCAGTGATTGGGCCGGGGAGCTGTTTTTT
TRBV12-3/TRBV12-4,TRBJ1-1,.,.,CASSPGGFAFF,TGTGCCAGCAGCCCTGGGGGGTTCGCTTTCTTT
TRBV5-1,TRBJ2-1,few,.,CASSSMTLANEQFF,TGCGCCAGCAGCTCGATGACGCTCGCGAATGAGCAGTTCTTC
TRBV12-3/TRBV12-4,TRBJ1-1,once,.,CASSFVPINEAFF,TGTGCCAGCAGTTTCGTCCCGATAAACGAAGCTTTCTTT
TRBV5-5,TRBJ2-7,many,TRBD1,CASSNDRVASYEQYF,TGTGCCAGCAGCAACGACAGGGTCGCATCCTACGAGCAGTACTTC
TRBV3-1,TRBJ1-1,.,.,CASSPTGEGFVEAFF,TGTGCCAGCAGCCCAACTGGAGAGGGTTTTGTTGAAGCTTTCTTT
TRBV6-2/TRBV6-3,TRBJ2-2,few,.,CASSLREWNTGELFF,TGTGCCAGCAGTCTCAGGGAATGGAACACCGGGGAGCTGTTTTTT
TRBV6-6,TRBJ1-2,few,.,CASSPPPGREKYGYTF,TGTGCCAGCAGCCCCCCACCGGGCAGGGAAAAGTATGGCTACACCTTC
TRBV6-1,TRBJ2-3,.,.,CASSDFSWGVADTQYF,TGTGCCAGCAGTGATTTTAGTTGGGGGGTGGCAGATACGCAGTATTTT
TRBV7-9,TRBJ2-4,few,.,CASRPPGGSLIQYF,TGTGCCAGCAGACCCCCTGGCGGGTCCCTCATTCAGTACTTC
TRBV24-1,TRBJ2-5,.,.,CATSDLQGGETQYF,TGTGCCACCAGTGATTTGCAGGGGGGAGAGACCCAGTACTTC
TRBV7-9,TRBJ2-6,.,.,CASSSGQTGANVLTF,TGTGCCAGCAGCTCAGGACAGACTGGGGCCAACGTCCTGACTTTC
TRBV12-5,TRBJ2-2,.,TRBD2,CASGLSTLGGGLAGAANTGELFF,TGTGCTAGTGGTTTGTCGACCCTCGGGGGAGGATTAGCGGGGGCCGCAAACACCGGGGAGCTGTTTTTT
TRBV4-1,TRBJ1-2,.,.,CASRSLQGGKRFWGYTF,TGCGCCAGCAGATCCCTGCAGGGTGGGAAAAGGTTTTGGGGCTACACCTTC
TRBV7-6,TRBJ2-1,.,.,CASSQGPGGPYNEQFF,TGTGCCAGCAGCCAGGGGCCAGGCGGTCCCTACAATGAGCAGTTCTTC
TRBV6-5,TRBJ2-5,few,TRBD2,CASRRSGARETQYF,TGTGCCAGCAGGAGAAGCGGGGCTAGGGAGACCCAGTACTTC
TRBV25-1,TRBJ1-2,.,.,CASSDGRYGYTF,TGTGCCAGCAGTGACGGCCGCTATGGCTACACCTTC
TRBV5-1,TRBJ2-7,once,.,CASSGGPSYEQYF,TGCGCCAGCAGTGGGGGGCCCTCCTACGAGCAGTACTTC
TRBV4-1,TRBJ2-1,few,TRBD2,CASSQERTSGGTFGENEQFF,TGCGCCAGCAGCCAAGAGAGGACTAGCGGGGGGACCTTCGGCGAGAATGAGCAGTTCTTC
TRBV5-6,TRBJ2-3,.,.,CASSSDMGTDTQYF,TGTGCCAGCAGCTCGGACATGGGCACAGATACGCAGTATTTT
TRBV6-5,TRBJ2-7,once,.,CASSGNGLTYEQYF,TGTGCCAGCAGTGGAAACGGACTCACCTACGAGCAGTACTTC
TRBV4-1,TRBJ1-1,few,.,CASSQGTVNTEAFF,TGCGCCAGCAGCCAAGGCACGGTTAACACTGAAGCTTTCTTT
TRBV11-3,TRBJ2-3,few,TRBD2,CASSSGGGTQYF,TGTGCCAGCAGCTCCGGCGGGGGTACGCAGTATTTT
TRBV7-3,TRBJ2-1,once,TRBD2,CASSLFKASGMSTMNEQFF,TGTGCCAGCAGCTTATTTAAGGCTAGCGGGATGAGCACCATGAATGAGCAGTTCTTC
TRBV14,TRBJ2-2,few,.,CASSQRWASPTGELFF,TGTGCCAGCAGCCAGAGATGGGCTTCCCCGACCGGGGAGCTGTTTTTT
TRBV6-2/TRBV6-3,TRBJ2-3,.,.,CASSPSPGHFTDTQYF,TGTGCCAGCAGCCCAAGTCCGGGACACTTCACAGATACGCAGTATTTT
TRBV7-9,TRBJ2-3,few,TRBD2,CASSFTITSGRAGDTQYF,TGTGCCAGCAGCTTTACGATCACTAGCGGGAGGGCCGGGGATACGCAGTATTTT
TRBV15,TRBJ2-7,.,TRBD1,CATSREGGQGGGYEQYF,TGTGCCACCAGCAGAGAGGGGGGACAGGGCGGAGGCTACGAGCAGTACTTC
TRBV6-2/TRBV6-3,TRBJ2-1,many,TRBD2,CASSLEYDGLAASSYNEQFF,TGTGCCAGCAGTTTAGAGTACGATGGACTAGCGGCGAGCTCCTACAATGAGCAGTTCTTC
TRBV10-1,TRBJ2-5,many,TRBD1,CASSGQGRETQYF,TGCGCCAGCTCTGGACAGGGTCGGGAGACCCAGTACTTC
TRBV20-1,TRBJ2-7,few,.,CSARDGAGADEQYF,TGCAGTGCTAGAGATGGGGCAGGGGCCGACGAGCAGTACTTC
TRBV7-8,TRBJ2-2,.,.,CASSLSMGPNTGELFF,TGTGCCAGCAGCTTGTCTATGGGCCCGAACACCGGGGAGCTGTTTTTT
TRBV5-1,TRBJ1-1,.,.,CASTPPGLNTEAFF,TGCGCCAGCACCCCGCCAGGGCTGAACACTGAAGCTTTCTTT
TRBV24-1,TRBJ2-5,.,.,CATSDTTGRGETQYF,TGTGCCACCAGTGATACGACAGGGAGGGGAGAGACCCAGTACTTC